This T cell receptor (beta chain) came from a study of immune heterogeneity within non-small cell lung tumors (dated 2018 in TCRdb). About the study as a whole: By histology, a handful of squamous cell carcinomas, about 10 non-squamous carcinomas and 1 tumor not otherwise specified were included. The study combined whole-exome sequencing, RNA-seq and TCR beta repertoire sequencing of multiple spatially distinct regions from each NSCLC tumor to examine intratumoral immune heterogeneity. Binding of neoantigens to the HLA alleles of each patient was predicted with netMHCpan-3.0 for mutant peptides of 8 to 11 amino acids. TCR repertoires were analyzed from around 57 tumor loci of roughly 14 patients, whereas transcriptome data were available for only around 42 loci from 12 to 13 patients. Results the study describes overall, beyond this receptor: Local T-cell repertoire clonality showed a statistically significant but moderate positive correlation with local tumor mutational burden (R about 0.34). Within a given patient, the same dominant CDR3B clonotypes showed up repeatedly across loci, although different tumor locations also carried unique high-frequency clones. High-frequency TCR beta clonotypes were largely distinct between individual patients.

The TCR template was genomic DNA extracted from bulk tumor tissue, and around 540 ng of gDNA was amplified for each sample. During surgery, several biopsies were collected from each primary tumor and placed as far from one another as possible within the tumor mass. The study cohort was described as untreated, and patients were newly diagnosed NSCLC cases undergoing curative surgery. Donors were approximately 15 newly diagnosed non-small cell lung cancer patients undergoing surgery with curative intent. The resected tumor masses were reviewed by two independent pathologists. Only high-quality DNA and RNA samples were carried forward to sequencing. The TCR beta CDR3 region was amplified with a multiplex PCR system, in which a first round of nine to ten cycles was run using 32 V-gene forward and 13 J-gene reverse primers. First-round PCR used a QIAGEN Multiplex PCR Kit, and primer sequences were filed in Chinese patent CN105087789A. In a second PCR round, Illumina universal primers were added with the Phusion High-Fidelity PCR Kit. The TCR libraries underwent paired-end sequencing with a read length of 151 bp on the Illumina HiSeq X Ten platform. The original pipeline was this. Reads without multiplex PCR primers were removed using Cutadapt, read pairs were merged using PEAR, and CDR3 regions were called using MiXCR with default settings. Repertoire diversity used Shannon entropy, and clonality was computed as one minus Shannon entropy divided by ln of productive unique sequence count. Clonotypes present at frequencies of at least 0.5% were defined as dominant or high-frequency T-cell clones. TCRdb reprocessed the public reads (quality trimming at Q25 with fastp, clone calling with MiXCR) and kept in-frame beta chains. Entries are consolidated by CDR3 protein sequence, retaining the most common genes and DNA. The V and J calls were not made by the authors but by TCRdb's processing. The table for this sample lists around 3,200 distinct CDR3 sequences; 20% to 25% of them were counted only once. The ten largest clones take up approximately 15% of the sample.

Relative to its sample, this clonotype is medium-sized (0.01 to 0.1%). The specificity of this receptor is unknown. Base qualities are missing; no much larger clone stands one base away. Cut back by 0 bases and 6 bases, the V and J ends lie 10 bases apart. Based on the germline V gene, the CDR1 and CDR2 sequences are SGDLS and YYNGEE. The CDR3 sequence holds 13 residues, the cysteine and phenylalanine included. Kept here is only the CDR3 DNA, which spans 39 bases and is read in frame from base 1. The clonotype was recovered from a man in his 60s with non-small cell lung cancer. The chain joins TRBV9 to TRBJ2-7; TRBD2 is possibly the D segment (5 matching bases). What was sequenced was lung tumor tissue. CDR3 region: CASSVAHAGEQYF. The DNA reads TGTGCCAGCAGCGTAGCCCACGCGGGCGAGCAGTACTTC. The variable domain in full, with residues beyond the CDR3 obtained from the reference TRBV9 and TRBJ2-7 genes, is DSGVTQTPKHLITATGQRVTLRCSPRSGDLSVYWYQQSLDQGLQFLIQYYNGEERAKGNILERFSAQQFPDLHSELNLSSLELGDSALYFCASSVAHAGEQYFGPGTRLTVT.